Shown below are 30 T cell receptor beta chains from a single sample sequenced in a study of naive and memory T cell subsets. The beta constant-region primer was an equimolar mix of two oligonucleotides covering TRBC1 and TRBC2. TCRdb re-derived calls from the UMI-ligation and nested PCR reads in MiXCR, one entry per CDR3 protein. The sample lists about 21,000 distinct CDR3 sequences, 11% occurring once. Sequencing was performed on central memory CD8+ T cells from blood. These receptors were obtained from a human donor in good health.

In its sample, this clonotype was seen a few times. The rearrangement links TRBV29-1 to TRBJ2-7; possibly TRBD1 or TRBD2 for D (5 bases each). Germline V lookup: CDR1 SQVTM, CDR2 ANQGSEA. This CDR3 has 12 residues. The V and J ends lost 4 bases and 2 bases respectively, with 9 bases between them. CDR3 amino acids: CSVGDGAYEQYF. DNA for the CDR3: TGCAGCGTTGGGGACGGTGCCTACGAGCAGTACTTC.

This clonotype showed up many times. The chain has TRBV6-5 and TRBJ2-3; D unresolved. In germline, CDR1 is MNHEY, CDR2 SVGAGI. This CDR3 is built from 15 residues. V was shortened by 6 bases and J by 9 bases, with 22 bases between the two germline ends. CDR3 sequence reads: CASSKDTGPPNTQYF. CDR3 in DNA: TGTGCCAGCAGCAAAGACACTGGGCCCCCTAACACGCAGTATTTT.

This clonotype has a handful of counts. V gene TRBV27 combines with J gene TRBJ1-3, with a possible D match to TRBD1 (6 bases). The CDR3 is 14 residues long. V lost 2 bases and J 2 bases, leaving 7 bases between the germline ends. Germline CDR1 and CDR2: MNHEY and SMNVEV (reference sequence). This chain's CDR3 is CASSLRQAGNTIYF. The CDR3 coding sequence is TGTGCCAGCAGTTTAAGACAGGCTGGAAACACCATATATTTT.

This clonotype was counted at least ten times. V usage is TRBV5-4 and J usage is TRBJ2-4; 9 nucleotides align to TRBD1. Germline V gene sequence: CDR1 SGHNT, CDR2 YYREEE (reference sequence). Trimming took 4 bases from V and 0 from J; bases not matched to a gene: 2. The CDR3 loop spans 15 amino acids. CDR3 sequence: CASSDRGLAKNIQYF. The CDR3 DNA is TGTGCCAGCAGCGACAGGGGGTTAGCCAAAAACATTCAGTACTTC.

In its sample, this clonotype is medium-sized (0.01 to 0.1%). The CDR3 nucleotides read TGTGCCAGCAGCCCACCTCTTGTGCTAGCCATTGCAGATACGCAGTATTTT. This codes for CASSPPLVLAIADTQYF. The gene calls are TRBV7-2 and TRBJ2-3; a weak D match, TRBD2 (5 bases). The CDR3 runs to 17 residues. V lost 5 bases to trimming and J lost 4 bases, with 22 bases between them. From germline, CDR1 is SGHTA and CDR2 FQGNSA. The full variable domain, completed using reference TRBV7-2 and TRBJ2-3, is GAGVSQSPSNKVTEKGKDVELRCDPISGHTALYWYRQSLGQGLEFLIYFQGNSAPDKSGLPSDRFSAERTGGSVSTLTIQRTQQEDSAVYLCASSPPLVLAIADTQYFGPGTRLTVL.

This clonotype was counted at least ten times. This rearrangement joins TRBV4-1 to TRBJ2-1; D uncertain. V lost 8 bases, J lost 10 bases, and 9 bases lay in between. Germline V gives CDR1 MGHRA, CDR2 YSYEKL. The CDR3 has 10 amino acids. In DNA form, the CDR3 reads TGCGCCAGCGGATCTAAAGAGCAGTTCTTC. Translation: CASGSKEQFF.

The rearrangement links TRBV30 to TRBJ2-7; a possible D gene is TRBD2 (6 bases). The CDR3 contains 14 residues. The V end lost 0 bases, the J end lost 6 bases, and 15 bases lay between the germline ends. Germline V lookup: CDR1 GTSNPN, CDR2 SVGIG (reference sequence). CDR3 amino acids: CAWSVLGGVSEQYF. The CDR3 coding sequence is TGTGCCTGGAGTGTACTGGGAGGAGTGAGCGAGCAGTACTTC.

This clonotype was picked up many times. The V and J genes are TRBV25-1 and TRBJ2-3; D is undetermined. This CDR3 region has 11 residues. With 11 bases removed from V and 4 bases from J, the gap between germline ends came to 10 bases. Germline V CDR1 and CDR2: MGHDK, SYGVNS. The DNA for the CDR3 is TGTGCCCCGGTAGTCCCAGATACGCAGTATTTT. Amino acids: CAPVVPDTQYF. Combining the CDR3 with reference TRBV25-1 and TRBJ2-3 gives the whole variable domain EADIYQTPRYLVIGTGKKITLECSQTMGHDKMYWYQQDPGMELHLIHYSYGVNSTEKGDLSSESTVSRIRTEHFPLTLESARPSHTSQYLCAPVVPDTQYFGPGTRLTVL.

The chain joins TRBV18 to TRBJ2-4; 7 nucleotides line up with TRBD1. Trimming took 2 bases from V and 5 from J; bases not matched to a gene: 9. Germline V gene data show CDR1 as KGHSH and CDR2 as LQKENI. This CDR3 is 16 amino acids long. The CDR3 reads CASSPIQDRAQNIQYF. The CDR3 nucleotides are TGTGCCAGCTCACCAATCCAAGACAGGGCCCAAAACATTCAGTACTTC.

This clonotype was detected a few times. The J gene is TRBJ2-7, the V gene TRBV6-5; no clear D gene. Germline loops: CDR1 MNHEY, CDR2 SVGAGI. The V end lost 7 bases, the J end lost 6 bases, and 13 bases lay between the germline ends. This CDR3 contains 12 residues. The CDR3 sequence is CASTPGGSEQYF. CDR3 sequence (DNA): TGTGCCAGCACCCCTGGCGGCTCCGAGCAGTACTTC.

The table lists this clonotype with many counts. The chain couples TRBV7-9 to TRBJ1-1, with D perhaps TRBD1 (6 bases). From germline, CDR1 is SEHNR and CDR2 FQNEAQ (reference sequence). Between the trimmed V and J ends, which lost 1 base and 6 bases, there was a span of 15 bases. The CDR3 spans 15 residues. The CDR3 bases are TGTGCCAGCAGCTTAGGTGCGGCAGGGGTGTCTGAAGCTTTCTTT. The encoded protein is CASSLGAAGVSEAFF.

The chain joins TRBV7-2 to TRBJ1-6; 11 bases line up with TRBD1. The V segment lost 5 bases and the J segment 10 bases; nucleotides outside the gene matches: 10. The CDR3 covers 16 residues. CDR1 and CDR2 (germline): SGHTA, FQGNSA. Written as DNA, the CDR3 is TGTGCCAGCAGCCGCATTGCAGGGACAGGGGGATCACCCCTCCACTTT. It codes for CASSRIAGTGGSPLHF.

The chain links TRBV6-2 or TRBV6-3 to TRBJ2-7, with unresolved D. This CDR3 is built from 11 residues. CDR1 MNHEY and CDR2 SVGEGT come from the germline V gene. V lost 6 bases to trimming and J lost 0 bases, with 3 bases between them. The CDR3 bases are TGTGCCAGCAGCCGCTCCTACGAGCAGTACTTC. It codes for CASSRSYEQYF.

The J gene is TRBJ2-5, the V gene TRBV27; either TRBD1 or TRBD2 may fit D (5 bases each). V lost 3 bases and J lost 4, with 18 bases in between. This CDR3 contains 16 residues. CDR1 is MNHEY and CDR2 is SMNVEV in the germline V gene (reference sequence). Here the CDR3 DNA reads TGTGCCAGCAGTTTGATACTCGGGACGGAACGAGAGACCCAGTACTTC. Translation gives CASSLILGTERETQYF.

Remarks on this clonotype: A much bigger clone sits one base away, suggesting this may be a read error. The V and J genes are TRBV19 and TRBJ1-5; D is unresolved. Germline values: CDR1 LNHDA, CDR2 SQIVND (reference sequence). The CDR3 totals 13 residues. Deletions cut 2 bases from V and 1 base from J, with 3 bases between. The CDR3, as DNA: TGTGCCAGTAGTATAACGAGCAATCAGCCCCAGCATTTT. Encoded protein: CASSITSNQPQHF. Full variable domain (rest looked up from reference TRBV19 and TRBJ1-5): DGGITQSPKYLFRKEGQNVTLSCEQNLNHDAMYWYRQDPGQGLRLIYYSQIVNDFQKGDIAEGYSVSREKKESFPLTVTSAQKNPTAFYLCASSITSNQPQHFGDGTRLSIL.

This sequence joins TRBV29-1 and TRBJ2-2; a possible D gene is TRBD1 (6 bases). V dropped 3 bases and J dropped 5 bases, with 13 bases sitting between them. CDR1 SQVTM and CDR2 ANQGSEA come from the germline V gene. The CDR3 sequence is 14 residues long. The CDR3 reads CSVEVWGRTGELFF. DNA of the CDR3: TGCAGCGTTGAGGTCTGGGGGCGGACCGGGGAGCTGTTTTTT.

Within the sample, this clonotype is medium-sized (0.01 to 0.1%). This chain joins TRBV20-1 and TRBJ2-1; 7 nucleotides agree with TRBD2. V dropped 0 bases and J dropped 6; count of bases not matched to a gene: 8. The germline CDR1 and CDR2 sequences are DFQATT and SNEGSKA (reference sequence). There are 15 residues in the CDR3. The CDR3 region has the DNA TGCAGTGCTAGAGATCTGGGACTACCCAGCAATGAGCAGTTCTTC. Translation gives CSARDLGLPSNEQFF.

The rearrangement links TRBV11-3 to TRBJ2-2; possible D gene TRBD2, 5 bases. CDR3 length: 14 residues. Between the trimmed V and J ends, which lost 5 bases and 10 bases, there was a span of 17 bases. Germline V gene data show CDR1 as SGHNT and CDR2 as YENEEA. CDR3 nucleotide sequence: TGTGCCAGCAGCGAGCGGACCAGAGGCGAGGAGCTGTTTTTT. It translates to CASSERTRGEELFF.

This clonotype appeared many times. This chain uses TRBV5-1 with TRBJ2-2; unclear D gene. V was cut by 1 base and J by 3 bases, with 10 bases left in between. This CDR3 is 15 amino acids long. CDR1 and CDR2 (germline): SGHRS, YFSETQ. Here the CDR3 DNA reads TGCGCCAGCAGCTTGAGATCGTCGGACACCGGGGAGCTGTTTTTT. It yields the protein CASSLRSSDTGELFF.

This clonotype has a handful of counts. The CDR3 DNA follows: TGTGCCAGCGCTGGCAGCTTAACCGGGGAGCTGTTTTTT. This gives the protein CASAGSLTGELFF. The chain couples TRBV6-4 to TRBJ2-2; no clear D. This CDR3 has 13 residues. Germline-derived CDR1 and CDR2 are MRHNA and SNTAGT. V was cut by 8 bases and J by 5 bases, with 12 bases left in between.

This chain uses TRBV9 with TRBJ1-5, with TRBD1 matching over 7 bases. V lost 4 bases and J lost 8; bases outside the gene matches: 12. Germline V gene data show CDR1 as SGDLS and CDR2 as YYNGEE. CDR3 length: 15 amino acids. The CDR3 DNA sequence: TGTGCCAGCAGCTTCGGAGGAGGGGGCGGGGAGCCCCAGCATTTT. Translation gives CASSFGGGGGEPQHF.

The chain is built from TRBV5-1 and TRBJ2-1; tentative D call: TRBD2 (6 bases). The CDR3 length is 15 residues. Germline V lookup: CDR1 SGHRS, CDR2 YFSETQ. V was cut by 1 base and J by 6 bases, with 14 bases left in between. CDR3 coding DNA: TGCGCCAGCAGCTTGCCCCGGCGGGATATCAATGAGCAGTTCTTC. It is translated as CASSLPRRDINEQFF.

This clonotype showed up just a few times. The rearrangement links TRBV27 to TRBJ2-7, with TRBD1 identical over 7 bases. The V gene end was trimmed by 5 bases and the J gene end by 5 bases; junction bases not matched to a gene: 15. In germline, CDR1 is MNHEY, CDR2 SMNVEV (reference sequence). This CDR3 spans 16 amino acids. The CDR3 is CASSTRQGGFGNEQYF. CDR3 in DNA: TGTGCCAGCAGTACAAGACAGGGTGGGTTCGGCAACGAGCAGTACTTC.

This chain uses TRBV20-1 with TRBJ2-7; 7 nucleotides line up with TRBD2. The germline gives CDR1 DFQATT, CDR2 SNEGSKA (reference sequence). The CDR3 loop spans 12 amino acids. V dropped 4 bases and J dropped 3; count of bases not matched to a gene: 3. CDR3 in amino acids: CSAMWEGYEQYF. CDR3 DNA sequence: TGCAGTGCTATGTGGGAGGGCTACGAGCAGTACTTC.

This clonotype was counted ten times or more. This chain links TRBV20-1 with TRBJ1-2; D is undetermined. The germline V gene encodes CDR1 DFQATT and CDR2 SNEGSKA (reference sequence). The CDR3 loop spans 17 amino acids. V dropped 5 bases and J dropped 0 bases, with 22 bases sitting between them. The CDR3 DNA follows: TGCAGTGCTCCGCCCCTGGGCCCTACTTTAACTAACTATGGCTACACCTTC. Its translation: CSAPPLGPTLTNYGYTF.

The V call is TRBV7-3, the J call TRBJ1-2, with D possibly being TRBD1 (5 bases). CDR1 SGHTA and CDR2 FQGTGA come from the germline V gene. V lost 4 bases and J 2 bases, leaving 8 bases between the germline ends. This CDR3 has 13 amino acids. CDR3 residues: CASSSGQNYGYTF. The CDR3, as DNA: TGTGCCAGCAGCTCGGGGCAAAACTATGGCTACACCTTC.

The chain has TRBV28 and TRBJ2-7, with TRBD2 as a possible D gene (5 bases). Germline loops: CDR1 MDHEN, CDR2 SYDVKM. V lost 3 bases and J 0 bases, leaving 9 bases between the germline ends. The CDR3 is 14 amino acids. In nucleotides, the CDR3 is TGTGCCAGCAGTTTTGAGGGAGCCTCCTACGAGCAGTACTTC. It specifies CASSFEGASYEQYF.

This clonotype was counted many times. The chain has TRBV6-1 and TRBJ1-2; D is ambiguous. Germline CDR1 is MNHNS and CDR2 is SASEGT. Trimming stripped 6 bases from V and 5 bases from J, with 13 bases between. The CDR3 totals 13 residues. The CDR3: CASSQSRYYGYTF. DNA for the CDR3: TGTGCCAGCAGCCAGTCACGGTATTATGGCTACACCTTC.

This sequence joins TRBV6-5 and TRBJ1-1, with a possible D match to TRBD1 (5 bases). The CDR3 contains 15 residues. Trimming pared 6 bases from V and 1 base from J, leaving 15 bases between. Germline CDR1 MNHEY, CDR2 SVGAGI. The CDR3 DNA reads TGTGCCAGCAGGGTGCGGGAAAGGGGGAACACTGAAGCTTTCTTT. This sequence encodes CASRVRERGNTEAFF.

This clonotype appeared a few times. The V gene is TRBV28, the J gene TRBJ1-1; no reliable D call. The germline V and J ends were trimmed by 4 bases and 1 base, with 13 bases remaining between them. This CDR3 has 15 amino acids. Germline CDR1 and CDR2: MDHEN and SYDVKM. The CDR3 DNA is TGTGCCAGCAGTTATTCGTACCGGGAGAACACTGAAGCTTTCTTT. This sequence encodes CASSYSYRENTEAFF.